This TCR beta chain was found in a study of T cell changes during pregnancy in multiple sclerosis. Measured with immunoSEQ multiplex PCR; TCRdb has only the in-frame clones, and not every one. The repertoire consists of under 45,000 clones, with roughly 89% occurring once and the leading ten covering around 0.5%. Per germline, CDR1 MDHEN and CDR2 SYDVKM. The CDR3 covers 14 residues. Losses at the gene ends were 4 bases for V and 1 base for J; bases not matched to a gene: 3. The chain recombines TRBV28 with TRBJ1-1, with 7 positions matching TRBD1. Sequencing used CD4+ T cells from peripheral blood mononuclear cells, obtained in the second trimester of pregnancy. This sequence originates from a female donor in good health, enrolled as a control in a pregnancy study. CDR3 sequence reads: CASSSTGWNTEAFF. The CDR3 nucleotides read TGTGCCAGCAGTTCGACAGGGTGGAACACTGAAGCTTTCTTT.